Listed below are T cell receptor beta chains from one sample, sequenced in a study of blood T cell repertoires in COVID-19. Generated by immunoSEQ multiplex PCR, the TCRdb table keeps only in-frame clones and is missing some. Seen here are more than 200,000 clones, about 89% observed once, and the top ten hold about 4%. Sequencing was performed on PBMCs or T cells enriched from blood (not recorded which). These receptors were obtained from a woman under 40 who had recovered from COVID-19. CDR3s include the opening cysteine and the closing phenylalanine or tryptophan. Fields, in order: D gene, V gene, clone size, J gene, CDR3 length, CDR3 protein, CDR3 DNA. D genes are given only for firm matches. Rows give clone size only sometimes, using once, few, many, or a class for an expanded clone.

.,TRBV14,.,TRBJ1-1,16,CASSQDRGFMNTEAFF,TGTGCCAGCAGCCAAGATAGAGGGTTCATGAACACTGAAGCTTTCTTT
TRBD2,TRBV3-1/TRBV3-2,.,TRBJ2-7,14,CASSQGTSGHEQYF,TGTGCCAGCAGCCAAGGGACTAGCGGACACGAGCAGTACTTC
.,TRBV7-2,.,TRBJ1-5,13,CASSGRGGHRTHF,TGTGCCAGCAGCGGACGCGGCGGACACCGAACGCATTTT
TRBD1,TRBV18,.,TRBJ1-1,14,CASSPGRQGTEAFF,TGTGCCAGCTCACCAGGCAGACAGGGAACTGAAGCTTTCTTT
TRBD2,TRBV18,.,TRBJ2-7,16,CASSPGVVTGGREQYF,TGTGCCAGCTCACCAGGGGTTGTTACGGGAGGAAGGGAGCAGTACTTC
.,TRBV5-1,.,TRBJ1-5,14,CASSFEGGNQPQHF,TGCGCCAGCAGCTTCGAGGGAGGCAATCAGCCCCAGCATTTT
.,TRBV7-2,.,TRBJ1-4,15,CASSPQGGEGEKLFF,TGTGCCAGCAGCCCCCAGGGAGGGGAGGGGGAAAAACTGTTTTTT
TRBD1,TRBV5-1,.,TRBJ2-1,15,CASSLAGTDYNEQFF,TGCGCCAGCAGCTTGGCCGGGACAGACTACAATGAGCAGTTCTTC
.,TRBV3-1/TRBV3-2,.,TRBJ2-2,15,CASSLLGPSTGELFF,TGTGCCAGCAGCCTCCTTGGGCCGAGCACCGGGGAGCTGTTTTTT
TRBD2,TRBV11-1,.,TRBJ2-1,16,CASSLASGRVYNEQFF,TGTGCCAGCAGCTTAGCTAGCGGGAGGGTCTACAATGAGCAGTTCTTC
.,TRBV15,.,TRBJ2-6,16,CATGLDSLSGANVLTF,TGTGCCACCGGCCTGGACAGCCTCTCTGGGGCCAACGTCCTGACTTTC
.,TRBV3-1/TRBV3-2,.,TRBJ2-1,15,CASSQDTSSYNEQFF,TGTGCCAGCAGCCAAGACACGAGCTCCTACAATGAGCAGTTCTTC
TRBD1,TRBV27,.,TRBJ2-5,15,CASSMGKGGLATQYF,TGTGCCAGCAGTATGGGTAAAGGGGGCTTGGCGACCCAGTACTTC
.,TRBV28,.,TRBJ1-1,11,CASTQNTEAFF,TGTGCCAGTACACAGAACACTGAAGCTTTCTTT
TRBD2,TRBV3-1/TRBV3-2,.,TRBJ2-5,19,CASSQSWTSGRPVKETQYF,TGTGCCAGCAGCCAAAGTTGGACTAGCGGGAGGCCGGTCAAAGAGACCCAGTACTTC
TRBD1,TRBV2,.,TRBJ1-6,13,CASSVTGDSPLHF,TGTGCCAGCAGTGTGACAGGGGATTCACCCCTCCACTTT
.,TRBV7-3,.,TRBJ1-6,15,CASSLSLGSNSPLHF,TGTGCCAGCAGCTTATCACTAGGGTCGAATTCACCCCTCCACTTT
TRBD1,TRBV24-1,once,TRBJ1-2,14,CATSTDREGYGYTF,TGTGCCACCAGCACGGACAGGGAGGGCTATGGCTACACCTTC
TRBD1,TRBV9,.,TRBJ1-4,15,CASSAGQGHNEKLFF,TGTGCCAGCAGCGCAGGACAGGGACATAATGAAAAACTGTTTTTT
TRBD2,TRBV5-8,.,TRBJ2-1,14,CASRTGGPGDEQFF,TGTGCCAGCAGAACGGGAGGGCCCGGCGATGAGCAGTTCTTC